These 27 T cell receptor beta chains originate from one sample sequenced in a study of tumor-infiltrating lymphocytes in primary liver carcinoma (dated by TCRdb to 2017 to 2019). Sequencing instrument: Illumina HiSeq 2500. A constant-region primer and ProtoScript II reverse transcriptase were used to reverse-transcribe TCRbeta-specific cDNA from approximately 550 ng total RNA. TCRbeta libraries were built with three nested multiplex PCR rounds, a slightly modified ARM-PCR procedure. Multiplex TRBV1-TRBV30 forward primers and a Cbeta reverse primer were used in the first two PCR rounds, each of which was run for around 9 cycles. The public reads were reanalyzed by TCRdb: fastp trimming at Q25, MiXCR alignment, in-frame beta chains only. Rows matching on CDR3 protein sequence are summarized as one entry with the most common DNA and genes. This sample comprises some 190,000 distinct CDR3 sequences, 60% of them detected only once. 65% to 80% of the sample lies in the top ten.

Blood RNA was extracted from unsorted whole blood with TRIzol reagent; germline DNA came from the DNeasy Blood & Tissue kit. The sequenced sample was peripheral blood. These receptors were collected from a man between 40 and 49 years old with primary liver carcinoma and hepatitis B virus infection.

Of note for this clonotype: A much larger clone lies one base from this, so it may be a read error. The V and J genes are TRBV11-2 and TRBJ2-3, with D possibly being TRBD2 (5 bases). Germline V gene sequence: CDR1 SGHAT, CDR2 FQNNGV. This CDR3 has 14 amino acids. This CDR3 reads CTSKAGSGTDTQYF. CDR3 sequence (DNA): TGTACCAGCAAAGCTGGGAGTGGCACAGATACGCAGTATTTT.

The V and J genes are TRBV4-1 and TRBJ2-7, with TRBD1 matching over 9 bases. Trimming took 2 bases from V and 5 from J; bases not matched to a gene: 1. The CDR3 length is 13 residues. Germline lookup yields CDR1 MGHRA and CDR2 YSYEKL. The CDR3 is CASSQTGGDEQYF. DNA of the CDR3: TGCGCCAGCAGCCAAACAGGGGGCGACGAGCAGTACTTC.

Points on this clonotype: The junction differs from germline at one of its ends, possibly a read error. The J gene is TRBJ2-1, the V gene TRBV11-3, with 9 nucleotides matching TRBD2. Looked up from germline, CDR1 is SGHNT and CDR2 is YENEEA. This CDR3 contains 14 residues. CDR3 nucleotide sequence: TGTGTCAGCAGCTTAGGGGCGGGAGGGCCTGGGCAGTTCTTC. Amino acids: CVSSLGAGGPGQFF.

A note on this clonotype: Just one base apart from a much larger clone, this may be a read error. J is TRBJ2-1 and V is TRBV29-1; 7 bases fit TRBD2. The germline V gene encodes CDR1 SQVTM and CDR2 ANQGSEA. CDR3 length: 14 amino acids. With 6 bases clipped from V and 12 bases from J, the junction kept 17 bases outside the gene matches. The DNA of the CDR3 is TGCAGCGTCGCCCGAACGCTAGCGGAAAGCGGGCAGTTCTTC. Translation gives CSVARTLAESGQFF.

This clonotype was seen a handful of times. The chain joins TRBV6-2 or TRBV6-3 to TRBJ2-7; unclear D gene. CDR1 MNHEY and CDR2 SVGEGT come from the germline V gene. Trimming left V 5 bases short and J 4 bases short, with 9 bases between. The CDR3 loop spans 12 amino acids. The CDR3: CASSHGSYEQYF. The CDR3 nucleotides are TGTGCCAGCAGTCACGGGTCTTACGAGCAGTACTTC.

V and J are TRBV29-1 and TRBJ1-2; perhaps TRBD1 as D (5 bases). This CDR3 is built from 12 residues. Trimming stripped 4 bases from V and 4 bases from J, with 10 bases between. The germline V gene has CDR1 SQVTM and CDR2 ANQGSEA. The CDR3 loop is CSVAGGGYGYTF. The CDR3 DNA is TGCAGCGTTGCGGGGGGGGGCTATGGCTACACCTTC.

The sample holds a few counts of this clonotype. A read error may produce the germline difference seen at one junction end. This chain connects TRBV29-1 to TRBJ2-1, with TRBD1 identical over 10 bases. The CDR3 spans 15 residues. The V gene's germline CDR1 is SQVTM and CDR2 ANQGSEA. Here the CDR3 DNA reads TGCAACGTTGAGCGTCGGGACAGGGGTTACAATGAGCAGTTCTTC. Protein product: CNVERRDRGYNEQFF.

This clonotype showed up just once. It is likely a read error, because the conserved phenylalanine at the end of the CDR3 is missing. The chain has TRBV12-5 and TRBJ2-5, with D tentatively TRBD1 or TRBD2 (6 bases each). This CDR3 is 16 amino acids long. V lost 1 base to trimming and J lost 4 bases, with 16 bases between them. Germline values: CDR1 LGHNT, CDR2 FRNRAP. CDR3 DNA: TGTGCTAGTGGTTTGGGTTGGGGGGCACCCGGAGAGACCCAGTACTTA. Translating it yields CASGLGWGAPGETQYL.

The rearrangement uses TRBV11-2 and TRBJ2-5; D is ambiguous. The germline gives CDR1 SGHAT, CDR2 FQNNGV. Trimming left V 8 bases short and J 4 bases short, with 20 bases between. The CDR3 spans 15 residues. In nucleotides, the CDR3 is TGTGCCAGCTGCCATGGCAGTTTAGTTACAGAGACCCAGTACTTC. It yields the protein CASCHGSLVTETQYF.

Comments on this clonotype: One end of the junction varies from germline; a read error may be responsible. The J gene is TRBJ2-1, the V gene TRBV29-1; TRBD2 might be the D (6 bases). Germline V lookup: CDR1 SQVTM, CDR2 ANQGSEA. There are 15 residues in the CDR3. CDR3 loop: CSVIRGSPGKDEQFF. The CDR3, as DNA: TGCAGCGTTATACGGGGGTCCCCCGGTAAGGATGAGCAATTCTTC.

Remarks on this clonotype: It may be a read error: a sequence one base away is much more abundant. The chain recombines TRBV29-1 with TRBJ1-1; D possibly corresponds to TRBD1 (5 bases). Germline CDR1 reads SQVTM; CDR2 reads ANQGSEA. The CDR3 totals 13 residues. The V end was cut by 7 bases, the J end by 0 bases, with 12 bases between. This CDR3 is CSAAADMNTEAFF. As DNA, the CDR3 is TGCAGCGCTGCGGCGGACATGAACACTGAAGCTTTCTTT.

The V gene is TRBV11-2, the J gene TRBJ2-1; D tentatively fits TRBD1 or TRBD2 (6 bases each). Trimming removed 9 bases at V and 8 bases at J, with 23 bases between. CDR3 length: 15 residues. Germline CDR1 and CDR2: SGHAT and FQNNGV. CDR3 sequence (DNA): TGTGCCAGAAGCGACGACGGGGGCGCGGTCGATGAGCAGTTCTTC. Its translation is CARSDDGGAVDEQFF.

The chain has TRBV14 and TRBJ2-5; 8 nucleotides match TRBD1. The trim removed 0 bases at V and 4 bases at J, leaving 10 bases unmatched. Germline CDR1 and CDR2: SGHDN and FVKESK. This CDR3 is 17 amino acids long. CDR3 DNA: TGTGCCAGCAGCCAAGATCAACCGGGACAGGTTCGAGAGACCCAGTACTTC. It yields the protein CASSQDQPGQVRETQYF.

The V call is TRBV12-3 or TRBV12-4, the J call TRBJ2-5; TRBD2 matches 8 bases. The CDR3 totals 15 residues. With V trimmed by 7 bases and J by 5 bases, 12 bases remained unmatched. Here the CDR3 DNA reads TGTGCCAGCAAGGGGAGCGGGGGCGCGTGGGAGACCCAGTACTTC. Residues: CASKGSGGAWETQYF.

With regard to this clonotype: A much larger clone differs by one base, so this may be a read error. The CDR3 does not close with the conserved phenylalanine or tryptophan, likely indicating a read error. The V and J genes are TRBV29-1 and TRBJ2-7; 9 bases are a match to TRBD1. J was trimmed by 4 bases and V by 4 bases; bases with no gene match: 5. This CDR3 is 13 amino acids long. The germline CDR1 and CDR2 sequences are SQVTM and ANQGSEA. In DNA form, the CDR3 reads TGCAGCGTTGGGGGACAGGGTTCATACGAGCAGTACCTC. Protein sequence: CSVGGQGSYEQYL.

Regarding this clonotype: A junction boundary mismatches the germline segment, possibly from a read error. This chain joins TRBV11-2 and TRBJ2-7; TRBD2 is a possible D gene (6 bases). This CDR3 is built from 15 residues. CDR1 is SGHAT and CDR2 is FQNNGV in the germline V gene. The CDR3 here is CVSRHIRESPTQQYF. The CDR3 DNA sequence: TGTGTCAGCAGACACATCCGGGAGAGTCCTACGCAGCAGTACTTC. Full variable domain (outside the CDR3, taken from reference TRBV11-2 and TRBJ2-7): EAGVAQSPRYKIIEKRQSVAFWCNPISGHATLYWYQQILGQGPKLLIQFQNNGVVDDSQLPKDRFSAERLKGVDSTLKIQPAKLEDSAVYLCVSRHIRESPTQQYFGPGTRLTVT.

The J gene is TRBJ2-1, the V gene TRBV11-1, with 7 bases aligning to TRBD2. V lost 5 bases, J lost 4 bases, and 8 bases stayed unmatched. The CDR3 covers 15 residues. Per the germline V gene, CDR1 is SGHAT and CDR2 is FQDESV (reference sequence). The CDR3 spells CASSPGTIVYNEQFF. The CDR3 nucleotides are TGTGCCAGCAGCCCCGGGACTATAGTTTACAATGAGCAGTTCTTC.

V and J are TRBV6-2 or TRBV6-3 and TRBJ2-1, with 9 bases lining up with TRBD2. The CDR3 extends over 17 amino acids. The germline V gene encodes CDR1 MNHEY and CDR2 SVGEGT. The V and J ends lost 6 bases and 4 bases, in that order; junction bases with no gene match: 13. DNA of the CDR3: TGTGCCAGCAGCGCACTGCTTCTAGCGGGGCGTTACAATGAGCAGTTCTTC. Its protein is CASSALLLAGRYNEQFF.

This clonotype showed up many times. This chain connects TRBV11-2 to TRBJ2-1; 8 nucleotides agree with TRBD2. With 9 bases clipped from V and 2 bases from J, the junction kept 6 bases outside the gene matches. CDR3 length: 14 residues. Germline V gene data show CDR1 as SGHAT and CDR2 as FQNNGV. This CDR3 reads CASRGLDPYNEQFF. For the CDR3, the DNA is TGTGCCAGTCGGGGACTAGACCCCTACAATGAGCAGTTCTTC.

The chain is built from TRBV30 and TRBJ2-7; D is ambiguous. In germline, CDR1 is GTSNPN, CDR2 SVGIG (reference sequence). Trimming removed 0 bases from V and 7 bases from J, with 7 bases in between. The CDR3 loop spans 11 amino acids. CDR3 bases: TGTGCCTGGAGTGTACCCTGTGAGCAGTACTTC. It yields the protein CAWSVPCEQYF.

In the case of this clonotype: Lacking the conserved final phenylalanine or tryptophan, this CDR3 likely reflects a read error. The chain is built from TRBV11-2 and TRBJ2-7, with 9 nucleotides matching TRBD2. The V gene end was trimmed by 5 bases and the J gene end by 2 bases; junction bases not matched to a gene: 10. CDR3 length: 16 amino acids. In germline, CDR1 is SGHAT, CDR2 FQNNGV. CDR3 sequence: CASSPVVREGAYEQYL. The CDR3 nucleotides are TGTGCCAGCAGCCCTGTCGTGCGGGAGGGGGCCTACGAGCAGTACTTA.

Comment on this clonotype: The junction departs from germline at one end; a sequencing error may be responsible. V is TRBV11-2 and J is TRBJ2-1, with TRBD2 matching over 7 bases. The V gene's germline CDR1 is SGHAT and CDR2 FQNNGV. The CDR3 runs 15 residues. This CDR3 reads CTSSFTTSSYNEQFF. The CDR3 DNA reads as TGTACCAGTAGCTTTACGACTAGCAGCTACAATGAGCAGTTCTTC.

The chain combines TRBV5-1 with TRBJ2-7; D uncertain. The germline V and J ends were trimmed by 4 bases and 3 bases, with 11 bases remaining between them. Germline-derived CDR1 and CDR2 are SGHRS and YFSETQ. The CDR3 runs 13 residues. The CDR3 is CASSLPADYEQYF. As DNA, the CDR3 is TGCGCCAGCAGCCTCCCCGCGGACTACGAGCAGTACTTC.

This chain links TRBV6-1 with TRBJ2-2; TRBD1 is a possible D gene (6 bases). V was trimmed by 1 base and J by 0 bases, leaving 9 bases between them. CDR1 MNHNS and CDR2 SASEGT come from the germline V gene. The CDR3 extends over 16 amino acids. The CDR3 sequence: CASSEEDRPNTGELFF. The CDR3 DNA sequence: TGTGCCAGCAGTGAAGAAGACAGGCCGAACACCGGGGAGCTGTTTTTT.

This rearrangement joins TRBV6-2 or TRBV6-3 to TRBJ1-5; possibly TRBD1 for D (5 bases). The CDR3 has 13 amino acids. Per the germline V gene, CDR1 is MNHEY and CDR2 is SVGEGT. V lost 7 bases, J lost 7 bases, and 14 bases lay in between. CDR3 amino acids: CASTVGGSQPQHF. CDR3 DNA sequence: TGTGCCAGCACCGTCGGGGGGTCCCAGCCCCAGCATTTT.

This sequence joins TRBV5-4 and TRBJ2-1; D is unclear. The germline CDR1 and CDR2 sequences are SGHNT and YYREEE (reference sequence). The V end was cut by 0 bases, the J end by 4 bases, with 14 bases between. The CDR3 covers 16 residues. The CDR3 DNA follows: TGTGCCAGCAGCTTGGCCGGGCCAATGGGGTACAATGAGCAGTTCTTC. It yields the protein CASSLAGPMGYNEQFF.

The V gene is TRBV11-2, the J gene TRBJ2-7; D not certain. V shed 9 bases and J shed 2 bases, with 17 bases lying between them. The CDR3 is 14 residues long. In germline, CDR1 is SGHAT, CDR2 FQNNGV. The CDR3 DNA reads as TGTGCCAGATGCCTAACCAACGGAGCCTACGAGCAGTACTTC. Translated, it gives CARCLTNGAYEQYF.